This paragraph reports one T cell receptor beta chain. This receptor's antigen is unknown. No much larger clone is present one base from it, and per-base qualities are unavailable. CDR1 MGHRA and CDR2 YSYEKL are derived from the germline V gene. The CDR3 spans 15 residues, from the cysteine through the phenylalanine. Only the CDR3 portion is preserved as DNA: 45 bases, with reading frame beginning at the first base. V loses 3 bases at its end and J loses 2 bases; junction bases beyond the gene matches: 3. Participants in the prospective study were enrolled through a virtual design, were aged about 18 to 100 years, and lived in roughly 24 United States geographic areas. In the prospective study, cohorts were assigned on the basis of participant-reported clinical history obtained from a screening survey and a study questionnaire. Exposed participants had been in contact with someone with a PCR-confirmed or clinician-diagnosed COVID-19 case within 2 weeks of study entry. In the prospective study, whole blood, serum and a nasopharyngeal or oropharyngeal swab were collected from each participant by mobile phlebotomists. Prospective study participants could optionally give additional blood draws and questionnaires over an approximately 2-month period. Before DNA extraction, prospective study blood samples were shipped either frozen or at room temperature.

TCRbeta CDR3 regions were amplified from genomic DNA by means of the immunoSEQ Assay, a bias-controlled multiplex PCR. In the original analysis: The number of nucleated cells in each sample was estimated from the amplification of reference gene primers within the assay. Sequence reads were collapsed and filtered to measure the absolute abundance of every unique TCRbeta CDR3 rearrangement. For each sample, productive Simpson clonality was calculated by taking the square root of Simpson's diversity index across productive rearrangements. Held by TCRdb, this immuneACCESS table contains in-frame sequences only and omits some clones. Under half of the omission traces to an unresolved V gene where checked; the cause of the rest is unknown. V, J and clone size are those of that table, while D and trimming were read from the DNA. The sample data list 250,000 to 350,000 clones, and 89% of these were observed just once. Roughly 2.9% of the sample is in the top ten clones.

This record comes from a study of blood T cell repertoires in COVID-19 (TCRdb year 2020). With respect to the entire study: Samples from collaborators originated in the United States, Italy and Spain and spanned both the acute and convalescent phases of COVID-19. The material from the prospective study consisted of cDNA or gDNA derived from T cells, B-cell-depleted T cells, or PBMCs. The dataset comprised deeply sampled blood TCRbeta repertoires from subjects exposed to, actively infected with, or recovered from COVID-19. A freely available public database, intended as a resource for researchers studying the immune response to SARS-CoV-2, is where the repertoires were released. The samples were drawn from two sources: the first 160 participants of the ongoing ImmuneRACE study, and 1,254 subjects contributed by 6 global collaborators. The sample metadata nearly always contained a de-identified subject ID, COVID-19 status, age in years and sex. HLA class I and class II types, where available, came from metadata supplied by the sample provider rather than from assay-based typing.

Here is what the overall study found, with its caveats: The amount of clinical and demographic metadata varied by source and participant and was provided uncurated.

This clonotype was sampled from a woman aged 45-65 years who had been exposed to COVID-19. The chain was built from TRBV4-1 and TRBJ2-2; a stretch of 7 junction bases matches TRBD1. Material: PBMCs or T cells enriched from blood (not recorded which). The DNA sequence reads TGCGCCAGCAGCCAGGGGACAGTTAACACCGGGGAGCTGTTTTTT. The encoded protein is CASSQGTVNTGELFF.